There are many counts of the clone carrying this T cell receptor (beta chain). The data were taken from a study of T cells in Graves' hyperthyroidism and ophthalmopathy. Study summary: Peripheral blood was taken when the disease was first diagnosed, before any treatment began.

The CDR3 extends over 13 amino acids. Trimming removed 7 bases from V and 6 bases from J, with 16 bases in between. The germline CDR1 and CDR2 sequences are DFQATT and SNEGSKA (reference sequence). RNA transcripts yielded amplified TCR beta CDR3 regions. HTBI primers drove first-round RT-PCR of the TCR CDR3. TCRdb analysed the multiplex PCR reads with MiXCR anew, one entry per CDR3 protein. The sample has about 250,000 distinct CDR3 sequences, around 26% seen once. J is TRBJ2-1 and V is TRBV20-1, with D maybe TRBD2 (6 bases). Sequencing input: blood. This receptor was obtained from a woman aged 40 to 50 with Graves' ophthalmopathy. The CDR3 DNA follows: TGCAGTGGCGGCGGGGTAGCGGTCAATGAGCAGTTCTTC. The encoded protein is CSGGGVAVNEQFF.